Listed below are T cell receptor beta chains from one sample, sequenced in a study of CD8 T cells in Susac syndrome. A single record per CDR3 protein comes from TCRdb applying MiXCR to the immunoSEQ multiplex PCR reads. The table lists 210,000 or so distinct CDR3 sequences, 80% to 95% of them singletons, with approximately 0.13% in the top ten. Sequencing input: CD8+ T cells from PBMCs. Source of these receptors: a human donor with multiple sclerosis. CDR3s leave out the opening cysteine and the closing phenylalanine or tryptophan.

V	J	CDR3
TRBV5-1	TRBJ2-3	ASSLALTTDTQY
TRBV4-3	TRBJ2-7	ASSQEGLGSGGYYEQY
TRBV13	TRBJ2-1	ASSLIAEGNEQF
TRBV7-8	TRBJ1-5	ASSLGLQPQH
TRBV12-3/TRBV12-4	TRBJ2-4	ASRWGPGRVNIQY
TRBV7-9	TRBJ2-5	ASSFLTGQEKETQY
TRBV5-1	TRBJ2-7	ASSLVGGGAYEQY
TRBV4-1	TRBJ2-7	ASSQGISVSGQTYEQY
TRBV14	TRBJ1-2	ASSRRVVGGYT
TRBV24-1	TRBJ1-2	ATSDGGYRSGYT
TRBV27	TRBJ1-1	ASSLWPLNTEAF
TRBV11-3	TRBJ2-1	ASSTKPVWNEQF
TRBV14	TRBJ2-5	ASSQEPFPGGSETQY
TRBV25-1	TRBJ2-7	ASSGPPQGGYEQY
TRBV7-7	TRBJ1-2	AVQRDLSDGYT
TRBV19	TRBJ1-1	AIVQGGEAF
TRBV7-2	TRBJ2-7	ASSPLAVLYSSYEQY
TRBV28	TRBJ2-3	ASSSLRADTQY
TRBV7-9	TRBJ1-3	ASSLIFGGRNTIY
TRBV27	TRBJ2-4	ASSLSPQAKNIQY
TRBV19	TRBJ1-1	ASSGGQGLTEAF
TRBV23-1	TRBJ2-1	ASSQAEGAGGREQF
TRBV27	TRBJ2-7	ASSLYSGISYEQY
TRBV9	TRBJ2-3	ASSKGQGAFGADTQY
TRBV4-1	TRBJ1-5	ASSQERLGNQPQH
TRBV12-3/TRBV12-4	TRBJ2-3	ASSGVRTDTQY
TRBV7-3	TRBJ2-3	ASSLGGPSTDTQY
TRBV29-1	TRBJ1-2	SVEELTQDHHGYT
TRBV29-1	TRBJ1-5	SAPLGGTQH
TRBV15	TRBJ1-5	ATIESPSSNQPQH
TRBV11-3	TRBJ2-7	ASSLRSGARREQY
TRBV7-9	TRBJ1-2	ASSTQGLSYGYT
TRBV27	TRBJ2-1	ASSAERLAGGPGNEQF
TRBV7-2	TRBJ1-2	ASSLTGSNYGYT
TRBV5-1	TRBJ1-2	ASSSLAAYGYT
TRBV4-2	TRBJ1-4	ASSHLGAEKLF